This is a list of T cell receptor beta chains from one sample in a study of shared clonotypes between healthy human individuals. The repertoire was sequenced with immunoSEQ multiplex PCR; TCRdb's copy has only in-frame clones and lacks some. The sample lists about 2.4 million clones, about 92% occurring once. The sequenced material came from naive CD4+ T cells sorted from blood. These receptors all stem from a man in his late teens or twenties in good health. Each CDR3 is given with its conserved first and last residue. Each record gives: clone size, J gene, D gene, V gene, CDR3 DNA, CDR3 protein. D genes are given only for firm matches. Size tells how often a clone was seen (once, few, many) or the class of an expanded clone, and some rows leave it out.

>few|TRBJ1-5|-|TRBV10-2
TGCGCCAGCAGTGGTTCCAGGGACGGGGGACAGCCCCAGCATTTT
CASSGSRDGGQPQHF
>-|TRBJ1-1|TRBD1|TRBV9
TGTGCCAGCAGCGAGACGGGGACAGGGGGTAGGACTGAAGCTTTCTTT
CASSETGTGGRTEAFF
>-|TRBJ2-1|TRBD2|TRBV9
TGTGCCAGCAGCAGCGGGAGCTCCTACAATGAGCAGTTCTTC
CASSSGSSYNEQFF
>-|TRBJ2-1|-|TRBV10-3
TGTGCCATCAGGAGACCTCAGGGTGGTGAGCAGTTCTTC
CAIRRPQGGEQFF
>-|TRBJ2-2|-|TRBV30
TGTGCCTGGAGTGGCCGGGCTCTCCTAATCCCCGGGGAGCTGTTTTTT
CAWSGRALLIPGELFF
>-|TRBJ2-3|TRBD2|TRBV10-3
TGTGCCATCAGCGGGACTAGCGGGAGAGCAGATACGCAGTATTTT
CAISGTSGRADTQYF
>-|TRBJ2-7|-|TRBV29-1
TGCAGCGTGCAACGGGGCTACGAGCAGTACTTC
CSVQRGYEQYF
>-|TRBJ2-5|TRBD2|TRBV14
TGTGCCAGCAGCCAAGGGTCGGGACTAGCTGGCGAGACCCAGTACTTC
CASSQGSGLAGETQYF
>-|TRBJ2-7|-|TRBV18
TGTGCCAGCTCACTGGGTGGCTACGAGCAGTACTTC
CASSLGGYEQYF
>-|TRBJ1-2|-|TRBV7-9
TGTGCCAGCAGCAAATCTCTTGAGGGAGAGGGCTACACCTTC
CASSKSLEGEGYTF
>-|TRBJ2-3|TRBD1|TRBV10-3
TGTGCCATTGGACAGGGTGTCACAGATACGCAGTATTTT
CAIGQGVTDTQYF
>once|TRBJ1-6|TRBD1|TRBV5-1
TGCGCCAGCAGCTTGGGGGACAGGGACTCACCAAGACTCCACTTT
CASSLGDRDSPRLHF
>-|TRBJ2-5|TRBD1|TRBV28
TGTGCCAGCAGTCGCGCACAGGGGGCTCGGGAGACCCAGTACTTC
CASSRAQGARETQYF
>once|TRBJ2-1|TRBD1|TRBV11-2
TGTGCCAGCAGCTCGGCCCGCACACAGGGGGCGCGTTACAATGAGCAGTTCTTC
CASSSARTQGARYNEQFF
>-|TRBJ2-7|-|TRBV5-1
TGCGCCAGCAGCTTGGAGGGAGTGAGGCTATACGAGCAGTACTTC
CASSLEGVRLYEQYF
>-|TRBJ2-7|-|TRBV28
TGTGCCAGCAGTCCTCTCTACGAGCAGTACTTC
CASSPLYEQYF
>once|TRBJ1-1|-|TRBV5-1
TGCGCCAGCAGCTTGGCCGGGGGAAGTACTGAAGCTTTCTTT
CASSLAGGSTEAFF
>-|TRBJ1-4|-|TRBV10-2
TGCGCCAGCAGGGATCGGGCAGCAACTAATGAAAAACTGTTTTTT
CASRDRAATNEKLFF
>-|TRBJ2-7|TRBD1|TRBV15
TGTGCCACCAGCAGAGATGTCCCGGGACAGGGGTACGAGCAGTACTTC
CATSRDVPGQGYEQYF
>once|TRBJ1-3|TRBD1|TRBV11-2
TGTGCCAGCAGCTTAGCGGGACAGGGATACACCATATATTTT
CASSLAGQGYTIYF
>-|TRBJ1-6|-|TRBV7-2
TGTGCCAGCAGCATTCGTCAGAGCTCCTATAATTCACCCCTCCACTTT
CASSIRQSSYNSPLHF
>-|TRBJ2-2|TRBD2|TRBV9
TGTGCCAGCAGCGTAGAAGCGGGGCAGTACACCGGGGAGCTGTTTTTT
CASSVEAGQYTGELFF
>-|TRBJ1-1|TRBD1|TRBV5-6
TGTGCCAGCAGTTTACAGGGGTTCACTGAAGCTTTCTTT
CASSLQGFTEAFF
>once|TRBJ2-7|TRBD1|TRBV11-2
TGTGCCAGCAGCTTGACAGGGGGCGCGGCCTCCTACGAGCAGTACTTC
CASSLTGGAASYEQYF
>-|TRBJ2-1|TRBD1|TRBV7-2
TGTGCCAGCAGCTTGGGACAGGGATCCTACAATGAGCAGTTCTTC
CASSLGQGSYNEQFF
>-|TRBJ2-7|TRBD2|TRBV5-1
TGCGCCAGCAGCTTTAGCGGGAGGAAATCCTACGAGCAGTACTTC
CASSFSGRKSYEQYF
>-|TRBJ2-7|TRBD1|TRBV27
TGTGCCAGCAGTTTAAGACAGGGCTACGAGCAGTACTTC
CASSLRQGYEQYF
>once|TRBJ1-4|-|TRBV7-9
TGTGCCAGCAGCCCTCTTGCAACTAATGAAAAACTGTTTTTT
CASSPLATNEKLFF
>-|TRBJ1-3|-|TRBV15
TGTGCCACCAGCGGGAGGGACTCTGGAAACACCATATATTTT
CATSGRDSGNTIYF